Listed here are 32 T cell receptor beta chains from one sample, sequenced in a study of Ad26.COV2.S vaccination and SARS-CoV-2 variants. The data were produced by immunoSEQ multiplex PCR, yet TCRdb's version contains in-frame clones alone and is incomplete. The sample comprises around 350,000 clones, around 83% of which are singletons, and 3.3% rests with the top ten. The treatment was: over 15 received Ad26.COV2.S at low or high dose, single or two shots; about 5 received placebo; per-sample allocation not given. After the first vaccine or placebo injection, samples were drawn on day 63. The sample in question was peripheral blood, obtained in a trial of Ad26.COV2.S vaccine versus placebo. The source of these receptors is a person aged 18-60 years who received the Ad26.COV2.S COVID-19 vaccine or a placebo.

The chain combines TRBV27 with TRBJ2-2, with 11 bases identical to TRBD2. CDR1 and CDR2 from the germline V gene are MNHEY and SMNVEV (reference sequence). The CDR3 runs 18 residues. Losses at the gene ends were 2 bases for V and 0 bases for J; bases not matched to a gene: 5. The CDR3 loop reads CASSLRPSGRPNTGELFF. CDR3 DNA: TGTGCCAGCAGTTTACGTCCTAGCGGGAGGCCGAACACCGGGGAGCTGTTTTTT.

V is TRBV7-2 and J is TRBJ1-5; 9 nucleotides agree with TRBD1. Germline CDR1 SGHTA, CDR2 FQGNSA. The ends lost 5 bases at V and 2 bases at J; junction bases unmatched: 10. CDR3 length equals 17 residues. CDR3 residues: CASSPSGQGRGNQPQHF. CDR3 bases: TGTGCCAGCAGCCCCTCTGGACAGGGGAGAGGCAATCAGCCCCAGCATTTT.

This clone was seen only once. The V call is TRBV3-1 (or the pseudogene TRBV3-2), the J call TRBJ1-4; no definite D call. This CDR3 comprises 11 residues. V gave up 1 base and J gave up 8 bases, with 2 bases separating them. The germline V gene has CDR1 LGHDT and CDR2 YNNKEL (reference sequence). The CDR3 region is CASSQVEKLFF. The CDR3, as DNA: TGTGCCAGCAGCCAAGTAGAAAAACTGTTTTTT.

This chain joins TRBV5-6 and TRBJ1-2; TRBD1 aligns across 7 bases. The junction had 4 bases not matched to a gene; V was cut back by 2 bases and J by 0 bases. This CDR3 comprises 15 residues. Germline lookup yields CDR1 SGHDT and CDR2 YYEEEE. The CDR3 loop reads CASSLTGTANYGYTF. DNA for the CDR3: TGTGCCAGCAGCTTAACCGGGACAGCTAACTATGGCTACACCTTC.

This rearrangement joins TRBV24-1 to TRBJ2-5; D is uncertain. The V gene lost 3 bases and the J gene lost 2 bases, with 12 bases spanning the gap. Germline lookup yields CDR1 KGHDR and CDR2 SFDVKD. The CDR3 consists of 15 residues. The CDR3 sequence is CATSDLASRQETQYF. In nucleotides, the CDR3 is TGTGCCACCAGTGATCTCGCATCTCGTCAAGAGACCCAGTACTTC.

V and J are TRBV19 and TRBJ2-2; 8 bases are a match to TRBD2. Germline V lookup: CDR1 LNHDA, CDR2 SQIVND (reference sequence). The CDR3 has 16 amino acids. V shed 9 bases, J shed 1 base, and the junction held 10 bases outside the gene matches. The CDR3 sequence: CASQGWRGVNTGELFF. DNA for the CDR3: TGTGCCAGCCAAGGCTGGCGGGGGGTGAACACCGGGGAGCTGTTTTTT.

In nucleotides, the CDR3 is TGTGCCAGCAGTTGGGGTAGCTCCTACAATGAGCAGTTCTTC. This encodes CASSWGSSYNEQFF. V usage is TRBV27 and J usage is TRBJ2-1; D call uncertain. Between the trimmed V and J ends, which lost 4 bases and 0 bases, there was a span of 7 bases. Germline CDR1 reads MNHEY; CDR2 reads SMNVEV (reference sequence). The CDR3 runs to 14 residues.

The chain employs TRBV12-3 or TRBV12-4 and TRBJ1-5, with D unclear. The V and J ends lost 3 bases and 7 bases respectively, with 7 bases between them. The CDR3 spans 12 residues. The CDR3 DNA sequence: TGTGCCAGCAGTTTTTGGGGACAGCCCCAGCATTTT. The encoded protein is CASSFWGQPQHF.

V and J are TRBV7-8 and TRBJ2-7; D remains unclear. V lost 3 bases and J lost 3, with 9 bases in between. CDR1 SGHVS and CDR2 FQNEAQ come from the germline V gene. The CDR3 spans 13 residues. The CDR3 region is CASSFGRNYEQYF. In DNA form, the CDR3 reads TGTGCCAGCAGCTTCGGACGGAACTACGAGCAGTACTTC.

V usage is TRBV7-9 and J usage is TRBJ1-2; 9 bases align to TRBD1. Germline V gene lookup returns CDR1 SEHNR and CDR2 FQNEAQ (reference sequence). There are 18 residues in the CDR3. V lost 3 bases and J lost 2; bases outside the gene matches: 13. CDR3 sequence: CASSFNVPGTGTNYGYTF. The CDR3 DNA follows: TGTGCCAGCAGCTTTAATGTCCCCGGGACAGGGACGAACTATGGCTACACCTTC.

The gene calls are TRBV5-6 and TRBJ2-7, with D unclear. The CDR3 is 15 residues long. Germline V gene sequence: CDR1 SGHDT, CDR2 YYEEEE. V lost 2 bases and J lost 3, with 15 bases in between. The DNA of the CDR3 is TGTGCCAGCAGCTTAGGGATACACGTGGGCTACGAGCAGTACTTC. It specifies CASSLGIHVGYEQYF.

This rearrangement joins TRBV6-5 to TRBJ2-2; D not resolved. Germline values: CDR1 MNHEY, CDR2 SVGAGI. The CDR3 length is 13 residues. V lost 7 bases and J 4 bases, leaving 10 bases between the germline ends. In DNA, the CDR3 is TGTGCCAGCACCGAAACCAGCACCGGGGAGCTGTTTTTT. This sequence encodes CASTETSTGELFF.

The J gene is TRBJ2-1, the V gene TRBV25-1; 11 bases line up with TRBD2. This CDR3 region has 16 residues. CDR1 and CDR2 from the germline V gene are MGHDK and SYGVNS. The junction had 7 bases not matched to a gene; V was cut back by 3 bases and J by 6 bases. CDR3 residues: CASSEPGLAEGNEQFF. CDR3 nucleotides: TGTGCCAGCAGTGAGCCGGGACTAGCGGAGGGCAATGAGCAGTTCTTC.

The chain links TRBV27 to TRBJ2-7; tentative D call: TRBD2 (6 bases). The CDR3 is 16 residues long. Per germline, CDR1 MNHEY and CDR2 SMNVEV (reference sequence). Between the trimmed V and J ends, which lost 7 bases and 0 bases, there was a span of 19 bases. CDR3 residues: CASKKRRDSRSYEQYF. The CDR3 nucleotides are TGTGCCAGCAAAAAGAGACGGGACTCACGCTCCTACGAGCAGTACTTC.

The chain carries TRBV9 and TRBJ2-5, with a tentative D call TRBD1 (6 bases). The CDR3 contains 17 residues. V lost 0 bases and J 1 base, leaving 16 bases between the germline ends. Germline CDR1 SGDLS, CDR2 YYNGEE. This CDR3 reads CASSVATGTGPQETQYF. The CDR3, as DNA: TGTGCCAGCAGCGTAGCTACAGGGACGGGGCCCCAAGAGACCCAGTACTTC.

V gene TRBV2 combines with J gene TRBJ2-7; weak D call: TRBD1 (7 bases). Trimming took 5 bases from V and 2 from J, leaving 10 bases between them. Germline assignment: CDR1 SNHLY and CDR2 FYNNEI. This CDR3 has 13 amino acids. The CDR3 DNA is TGTGCCAGCAGTCCCAGGGGGGCCTACGAGCAGTACTTC. This codes for CASSPRGAYEQYF.

The chain has TRBV6-2 or TRBV6-3 and TRBJ2-5; 7 bases fit TRBD2. With 1 base clipped from V and 3 bases from J, the junction kept 5 bases outside the gene matches. The CDR3 contains 15 residues. Germline V gene data show CDR1 as MNHEY and CDR2 as SVGEGT. CDR3 DNA: TGTGCCAGCAGTTACTGGGGGGGAACCGAAGAGACCCAGTACTTC. Translating it yields CASSYWGGTEETQYF.

The chain couples TRBV29-1 to TRBJ2-7; TRBD2 might be the D (6 bases). Germline CDR1 SQVTM, CDR2 ANQGSEA. V was cut by 2 bases and J by 0 bases, with 14 bases left in between. This CDR3 spans 15 amino acids. DNA for the CDR3: TGCAGCGTTGAAATCGGGGGATGGGGCTCCTACGAGCAGTACTTC. It translates to CSVEIGGWGSYEQYF.

This clone was observed a single time. The CDR3 reads CASTLGGSGSPYEQYF. The CDR3 DNA is TGTGCCAGCACTCTAGGGGGGAGCGGGAGCCCCTACGAGCAGTACTTC. The chain couples TRBV2 to TRBJ2-7; 8 bases line up with TRBD2. Germline CDR1 is SNHLY and CDR2 is FYNNEI. V was clipped by 7 bases and J by 2 bases; unmatched bases: 13. This CDR3 contains 16 residues.

The chain couples TRBV2 to TRBJ2-5; D might be TRBD1 or TRBD2, each matching 5 bases. Trimming took 10 bases from V and 4 from J, leaving 19 bases between them. The CDR3 covers 14 residues. The germline V gene encodes CDR1 SNHLY and CDR2 FYNNEI. CDR3 loop: CANSRDGGGETQYF. The CDR3 DNA reads as TGTGCCAACTCCCGGGACGGTGGGGGAGAGACCCAGTACTTC. Looking up the rest from reference TRBV2 and TRBJ2-5 gives the full variable domain: EPEVTQTPSHQVTQMGQEVILRCVPISNHLYFYWYRQILGQKVEFLVSFYNNEISEKSEIFDDQFSVERPDGSNFTLKIRSTKLEDSAMYFCANSRDGGGETQYFGPGTRLLVL.

CDR3 coding DNA: TGCGCCAGCAGTGAAGGGCTAGCGGGAGGGTTAAACATTCAGTACTTC. Translation gives CASSEGLAGGLNIQYF. V gene TRBV10-1 combines with J gene TRBJ2-4; TRBD2 aligns across 12 bases. Trimming took 3 bases from V and 6 from J; bases not matched to a gene: 6. Germline lookup yields CDR1 WNHNN and CDR2 SYGVQD (reference sequence). The CDR3 loop spans 16 amino acids.

The V call is TRBV11-2, the J call TRBJ2-1; 9 nucleotides line up with TRBD1. The germline CDR1 and CDR2 sequences are SGHAT and FQNNGV. V gave up 4 bases and J gave up 8 bases; unmatched junction bases: 12. The CDR3 sequence is 16 residues long. The CDR3, as DNA: TGTGCCAGCAGCTCTCCGCCGGGACAGGGTGTAGATGAGCAGTTCTTC. Translated, it gives CASSSPPGQGVDEQFF.

This rearrangement joins TRBV6-5 to TRBJ2-7; 10 nucleotides align to TRBD2. Trimming cost V 4 bases and J 3 bases; bases outside gene matches: 3. Germline CDR1 and CDR2: MNHEY and SVGAGI. The CDR3 consists of 14 residues. CDR3 amino acids: CASSLLAGVYEQYF. The CDR3 DNA is TGTGCCAGCAGTTTGCTAGCGGGGGTCTACGAGCAGTACTTC.

The rearrangement joins TRBV30 to TRBJ2-7; 8 nucleotides match TRBD1. The germline V gene has CDR1 GTSNPN and CDR2 SVGIG (reference sequence). The CDR3 spans 15 residues. Trimming took 1 base from V and 1 from J; bases not matched to a gene: 6. The CDR3 region has the DNA TGTGCCTGGAGTGAAAGACAGGGGACGTCCTACGAGCAGTACTTC. It encodes CAWSERQGTSYEQYF. The whole variable domain, filled in from reference TRBV30 and TRBJ2-7, reads SQTIHQWPATLVQPVGSPLSLECTVEGTSNPNLYWYRQAAGRGLQLLFYSVGIGQISSEVPQNLSASRPQDRQFILSSKKLLLSDSGFYLCAWSERQGTSYEQYFGPGTRLTVT.

The chain carries TRBV6-2 or TRBV6-3 and TRBJ2-7; 8 positions agree with TRBD2. The germline V gene encodes CDR1 MNHEY and CDR2 SVGEGT. This CDR3 is built from 13 residues. J lost 3 bases, V lost 6 bases, and 4 bases had no gene match. CDR3 residues: CASSRGGGYEQYF. The DNA for the CDR3 is TGTGCCAGCAGCCGGGGGGGTGGCTACGAGCAGTACTTC.

This sequence joins TRBV7-8 and TRBJ1-1; 7 bases line up with TRBD1. V lost 0 bases to trimming and J lost 1 base; unmatched junction nucleotides: 8. The CDR3 loop spans 17 amino acids. CDR1 SGHVS and CDR2 FQNEAQ come from the germline V gene. This CDR3 is CASSLARFAGGNTEAFF. The DNA of the CDR3 is TGTGCCAGCAGCTTAGCGCGGTTCGCAGGGGGGAACACTGAAGCTTTCTTT.

The J gene is TRBJ2-1, the V gene TRBV7-2; unclear D gene. Looked up from germline, CDR1 is SGHTA and CDR2 is FQGNSA. V lost 7 bases to trimming and J lost 6 bases, with 16 bases between them. The CDR3 consists of 14 residues. CDR3: CASTPRGVFNEQFF. In DNA form, the CDR3 reads TGTGCCAGCACCCCTCGAGGTGTGTTCAATGAGCAGTTCTTC.

The table lists this clone with a few counts. The J gene is TRBJ2-6, the V gene TRBV12-3 or TRBV12-4; TRBD2 is a possible D gene (6 bases). V shed 8 bases and J shed 2 bases, with 7 bases lying between them. The CDR3 extends over 13 amino acids. CDR3: CASERAGANVLTF. The CDR3 DNA reads as TGTGCCAGCGAGCGGGCTGGGGCCAACGTCCTGACTTTC.

The chain uses TRBV4-3 and TRBJ1-1, with TRBD1 matching 7 bases. V shed 0 bases, J shed 5 bases, and the junction held 9 bases outside the gene matches. The CDR3 spans 16 residues. Per the germline V gene, CDR1 is LGHNA and CDR2 is YSLEER. The CDR3, as DNA: TGCGCCAGCAGCCAAGATGCTAGACAGGGAGGAACTGAAGCTTTCTTT. It is translated as CASSQDARQGGTEAFF.

The gene calls are TRBV5-4 and TRBJ2-1, with a possible D match to TRBD2 (5 bases). V was shortened by 4 bases and J by 4 bases, with 21 bases between the two germline ends. Germline loops: CDR1 SGHNT, CDR2 YYREEE (reference sequence). This CDR3 has 17 residues. This CDR3 is CASSHLVERSLYNEQFF. CDR3 DNA: TGTGCCAGCAGCCATTTAGTGGAGCGGAGCCTATACAATGAGCAGTTCTTC.

This clone was seen just once. V usage is TRBV12-3 or TRBV12-4 and J usage is TRBJ1-2; D ambiguous. Trimming took off 3 bases at V and 8 bases at J, with 10 bases between the two ends. This CDR3 spans 12 amino acids. The CDR3: CASSFGVAGYTF. The CDR3 DNA sequence: TGTGCCAGCAGTTTTGGGGTTGCCGGCTACACCTTC.

The rearrangement joins TRBV5-4 to TRBJ2-7, with D hard to call. The CDR3 runs to 15 residues. The germline V gene encodes CDR1 SGHNT and CDR2 YYREEE (reference sequence). Trimming shortened V by 4 bases and J by 1 base, and 15 bases separated the two germline ends. This chain's CDR3 is CASSTTSGFSYEQYF. CDR3 coding DNA: TGTGCCAGCAGCACCACTTCGGGTTTTTCCTACGAGCAGTACTTC.